This TCR beta chain stems from a study of regulatory T cells in long-lasting Graves disease. Study information: By definition, persistent Graves' disease involved antithyroid drugs for over 5 years alongside positive TSH receptor antibodies. Findings of the study overall: Relative to new patients (around 1,000), persistent patients exhibited greater sharing of public clonotypes (2,741). The study found TRBV28, TRBJ1-2 and TRBJ2-5 favored in persistent disease.

Arm-PCR with iRepertoire HTBI primers amplified the CDR3 regions for these TCR beta libraries. One entry per CDR3 protein results from TCRdb running MiXCR on the multiplex PCR reads. In the table there are around 460,000 distinct CDR3 sequences, approximately 23% of which are singletons. Germline V lookup: CDR1 SQVTM, CDR2 ANQGSEA. J lost 5 bases, V lost 6 bases, and 8 bases had no gene match. CDR3 size: 13 residues. The sample holds many counts of this clonotype. Its antigen is currently unknown. Time point reported: persistent/refractory GD, antithyroid drugs over 5 years with positive TRAb. PBMC RNA served as the TCR library source.

This specimen was peripheral blood mononuclear cells (PBMCs), taken when the disease was refractory, from a patient treated with antithyroid drugs. The TCR sequence derives from a female donor with Graves disease. This chain uses TRBV29-1 with TRBJ2-5, with 8 bases that match TRBD1. The CDR3, as DNA: TGCAGCGTCAGGACAGGGTTCGTGGAGACCCAGTACTTC. Its protein is CSVRTGFVETQYF.